Listed below are T cell receptor beta chains from one sample, sequenced in a study of shared clonotypes between healthy human individuals. Clones were sequenced by immunoSEQ multiplex PCR, and TCRdb holds only the in-frame ones, with some missing. There are approximately 2.3 million clones in the sample; 85% to 95% occur only once, and 0.39% lies in the top ten. The sample was naive CD4+ T cells from PBMCs. The receptors here all came from a man aged 18 to 30 in good health. Some clones in this sample may be carry-over from other donors' samples. Each CDR3 is given with its conserved first and last residue. D genes are given only for firm matches. Clone size, where shown, is once, few, many, or a class for clones that have expanded.

NA | NA | TRBJ2-7 | TRBV7-9 | TGTGCCAGCAGCCACGAGGGACCCCTGAGCTCCTACGAGCAGTACTTC | CASSHEGPLSSYEQYF
NA | NA | TRBJ1-1 | TRBV10-3 | TGTGCCATCAGTGACCCACGGCCCGGCAAGAACACTGAAGCTTTCTTT | CAISDPRPGKNTEAFF
NA | NA | TRBJ1-3 | TRBV9 | TGTGCCAGCAGCGTAGACGCGCAGAGGGCCGGAAACACCATATATTTT | CASSVDAQRAGNTIYF
NA | NA | TRBJ1-5 | TRBV11-2 | TGTGCCAGCAGCTTGGGTCAGGGGAAAGCCCAGCCCCAGCATTTT | CASSLGQGKAQPQHF
NA | NA | TRBJ2-7 | TRBV11-2 | TGTGCCAGCAGCTTCTGGACAGAGACTGGAGAGCAGTACTTC | CASSFWTETGEQYF
TRBD1 | NA | TRBJ2-1 | TRBV7-2 | TGTGCCAGCAGCTTGGGACAGGGTAGTAATGAGCAGTTCTTC | CASSLGQGSNEQFF
NA | NA | TRBJ2-6 | TRBV30 | TGTGCCTGGAGTGTACAACGACAATCCGGGGCCAACGTCCTGACTTTC | CAWSVQRQSGANVLTF
TRBD2 | NA | TRBJ2-3 | TRBV5-4 | TGTGCCAGCAGCTTGGTAGCGGGAGTCGCAGATACGCAGTATTTT | CASSLVAGVADTQYF
TRBD2 | NA | TRBJ2-5 | TRBV28 | TGTGCCAGCAGTAAGGGCGGGAGGGCCCTCGGAGAGACCCAGTACTTC | CASSKGGRALGETQYF
NA | NA | TRBJ1-1 | TRBV29-1 | TGCAGCGTTGAGAGGAACTTGAACACTGAAGCTTTCTTT | CSVERNLNTEAFF
TRBD2 | NA | TRBJ2-7 | TRBV5-4 | TGTGCCAGCAGCCCGGGACTAACAGTCTCCTACGAGCAGTACTTC | CASSPGLTVSYEQYF
TRBD1 | NA | TRBJ1-3 | TRBV30 | TGTGCCTGGGGTCAGGGGGTCTCTGGAAACACCATATATTTT | CAWGQGVSGNTIYF
NA | NA | TRBJ2-5 | TRBV28 | TGTGCCAGCACCCGCAGCTTGGGGGAAGAGACCCAGTACTTC | CASTRSLGEETQYF
NA | NA | TRBJ2-3 | TRBV11-2 | TGTGCCAGCAGCTTGCGGACCCGCACAAGTAACACAGATACGCAGTATTTT | CASSLRTRTSNTDTQYF
NA | NA | TRBJ1-1 | TRBV2 | TGTGCCAGCAGCGCCTTGGAGGACGACACTGAAGCTTTCTTT | CASSALEDDTEAFF
NA | NA | TRBJ1-1 | TRBV28 | TGTGCCAGCAGTCCAGGATCCGGCAGAAGGACCCGGGCTTTCTTT | CASSPGSGRRTRAFF
TRBD1 | NA | TRBJ1-3 | TRBV7-8 | TGTGCCAGCAGCCGTACAGGGGCTGGAAACACCATATATTTT | CASSRTGAGNTIYF
TRBD2 | NA | TRBJ2-7 | TRBV9 | TGTGCCAGCAGCTCGGGACTAGCGGGAGCCTGGGCTGACGAGCAGTACTTC | CASSSGLAGAWADEQYF
TRBD2 | NA | TRBJ2-1 | TRBV6-6 | TGTGCCAGCACCTGGGAGGGTTTGCTCTACAATGAGCAGTTCTTC | CASTWEGLLYNEQFF
NA | NA | TRBJ2-1 | TRBV29-1 | TGCAGCGTTGGCGGTAGTGACTCCTACAATGAGCAGTTCTTC | CSVGGSDSYNEQFF
NA | once | TRBJ2-1 | TRBV7-9 | TGTGCCCTCGATCGGGGACCATCCAGCTCCTACAATGAGCAGTTCTTC | CALDRGPSSSYNEQFF
TRBD1 | NA | TRBJ2-7 | TRBV6-5 | TGTGCCAGCATGAGGCAGGGGGCGGGGGAGCAGTACTTC | CASMRQGAGEQYF
TRBD1 | NA | TRBJ2-5 | TRBV28 | TGTGCCAGCAGTCCCCCCGGGACAGGCCAAGAGACCCAGTACTTC | CASSPPGTGQETQYF
NA | NA | TRBJ1-2 | TRBV28 | TGTGCCAGCAGGACATCCGGCCTCGGCTATGGCTACACCTTC | CASRTSGLGYGYTF
NA | NA | TRBJ2-7 | TRBV11-3 | TGTGCCAGCAGCTCTCGACAGTCGGTCGAGCAGTACTTC | CASSSRQSVEQYF
TRBD1 | NA | TRBJ1-1 | TRBV10-3 | TGTGCCATCAGTGATAAGACAGGGTCCGGTGGTGGGGCTGAAGCTTTCTTT | CAISDKTGSGGGAEAFF
TRBD1 | NA | TRBJ1-2 | TRBV19 | TGTGCCAGTAGTATTGCCAGGGGGCGCCTCTATGGCTACACCTTC | CASSIARGRLYGYTF
NA | NA | TRBJ2-7 | TRBV4-2 | TGTGCCAGCAGCCGATCTACTAGCAGGTCCTACGAGCAGTACTTC | CASSRSTSRSYEQYF
NA | few | TRBJ1-1 | TRBV6-1 | TGTGCCAGCAGTGAAGCCCCCCCGGGAGCTTTCTTT | CASSEAPPGAFF
NA | NA | TRBJ2-5 | TRBV28 | TGTGCCAGCAGTTTGGGCCAAGAGACCCAGTACTTC | CASSLGQETQYF
NA | NA | TRBJ2-7 | TRBV5-4 | TGTGCCAGCAGCCCGAGAGGTAACTCCTACGAGCAGTACTTC | CASSPRGNSYEQYF
NA | NA | TRBJ2-3 | TRBV9 | TGTGCCAGCAGCGTAGATACTCTGACTCCCGGTAGCACAGATACGCAGTATTTT | CASSVDTLTPGSTDTQYF
NA | NA | TRBJ2-2 | TRBV5-4 | TGTGCCAGCAGCTTGGCTTGGACTAGGGGGACCGGGGAGCTGTTTTTT | CASSLAWTRGTGELFF
TRBD1 | NA | TRBJ1-3 | TRBV9 | TGTGCCAGCAGCGTAGCAACAGGGGGCATCTCTGGAAACACCATATATTTT | CASSVATGGISGNTIYF
NA | NA | TRBJ2-5 | TRBV5-4 | TGTGCCAGCAGCTTGTCCGGCACCCAAGAGACCCAGTACTTC | CASSLSGTQETQYF
NA | NA | TRBJ2-4 | TRBV19 | TGTGCCAGTAGTATGTGGGGGGCCAAAAACATTCAGTACTTC | CASSMWGAKNIQYF
TRBD2 | NA | TRBJ2-7 | TRBV7-2 | TGTGCCAGCAGCTCAGAGGGGACTAGCGGGACCTACGAGCAGTACTTC | CASSSEGTSGTYEQYF
NA | NA | TRBJ1-2 | TRBV7-2 | TGTGCCAGCAGCCCCTCTAACTATGGCTACACCTTC | CASSPSNYGYTF
TRBD2 | once | TRBJ2-7 | TRBV29-1 | TGCAGCGTTCGTCCGGGACTAGTAGGGACGAGACACGAGCAGTACTTC | CSVRPGLVGTRHEQYF
NA | NA | TRBJ2-5 | TRBV11-1 | TGTGCCAGCAGCCCACGACAACAAGAGACCCAGTACTTC | CASSPRQQETQYF
NA | NA | TRBJ2-5 | TRBV28 | TGTGCCAGCAGTAGCCAAGAGACCCAGTACTTC | CASSSQETQYF